This T cell receptor beta chain is drawn from a study of cytomegalovirus exposure and HLA in healthy donors. Across the study: HLA-typed donors contributed some 83 million unique TCRs, which were held in an early data release.

The PCR contained 60 Vbeta and 13 Jbeta primers. Libraries were prepared by immunoSEQ multiplex PCR; TCRdb keeps only in-frame clonotypes and omits some of them. The table records 150,000 or so clones, roughly four fifths of them present only once. Study outcomes and limitations: Later analysis indicated greater clonal expansion among HLA-associated TCR beta chains than among equally common other chains.

This clone was seen more than once but under ten times. Its matching antigen is unknown. The CDR3 extends over 14 amino acids. V shed 2 bases and J shed 1 base, with 8 bases lying between them. Germline V gene sequence: CDR1 SGHVS, CDR2 FQNEAQ. Sample: PBMCs. The sequence came from a man between 18 and 35 years old in good health and CMV-seropositive. V gene TRBV7-8 combines with J gene TRBJ1-2; no reliable D call. The CDR3 is CASSLSGFNYGYTF. In DNA, the CDR3 is TGTGCCAGCAGCTTATCGGGTTTTAACTATGGCTACACCTTC.